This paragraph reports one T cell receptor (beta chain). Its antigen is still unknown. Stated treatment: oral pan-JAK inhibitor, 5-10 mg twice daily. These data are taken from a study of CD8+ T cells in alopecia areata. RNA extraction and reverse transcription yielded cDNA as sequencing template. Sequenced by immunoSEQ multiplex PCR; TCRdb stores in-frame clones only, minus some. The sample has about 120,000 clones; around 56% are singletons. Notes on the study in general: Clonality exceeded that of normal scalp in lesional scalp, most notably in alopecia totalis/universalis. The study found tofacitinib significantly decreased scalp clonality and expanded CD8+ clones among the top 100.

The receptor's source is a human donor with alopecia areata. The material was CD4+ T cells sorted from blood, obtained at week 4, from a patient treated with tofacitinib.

CDR3 in amino acids: CASSLRGQGESGYTF. CDR3 bases: TGCGCCAGCAGCTTGAGAGGACAGGGGGAGAGTGGCTACACCTTC. This sequence joins TRBV5-1 and TRBJ1-2; 10 nucleotides align to TRBD1. The V and J ends lost 1 base and 7 bases, in that order; junction bases with no gene match: 7. CDR1 is SGHRS, CDR2 YFSETQ, per germline. CDR3 length: 15 residues.